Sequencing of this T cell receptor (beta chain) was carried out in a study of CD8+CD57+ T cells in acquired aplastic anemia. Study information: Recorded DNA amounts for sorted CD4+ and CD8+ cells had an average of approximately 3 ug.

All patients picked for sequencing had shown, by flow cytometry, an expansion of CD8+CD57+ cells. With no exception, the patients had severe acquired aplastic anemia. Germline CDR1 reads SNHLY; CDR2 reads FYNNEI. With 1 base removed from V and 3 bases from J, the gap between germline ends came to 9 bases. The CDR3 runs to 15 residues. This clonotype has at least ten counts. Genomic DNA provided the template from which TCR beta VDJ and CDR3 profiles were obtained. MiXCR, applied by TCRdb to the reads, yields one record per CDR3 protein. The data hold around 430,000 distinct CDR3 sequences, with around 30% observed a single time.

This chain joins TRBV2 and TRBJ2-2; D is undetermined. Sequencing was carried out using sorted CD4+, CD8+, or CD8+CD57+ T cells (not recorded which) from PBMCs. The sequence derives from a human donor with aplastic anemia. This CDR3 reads CASSEVATDTGELFF. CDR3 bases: TGTGCCAGCAGTGAAGTTGCCACCGACACCGGGGAGCTGTTTTTT.